This T cell receptor beta chain was observed in a study of blood T cells in healthy people across ages. Study-wide findings and caveats: The lack of PBMC sorting stopped any conclusive naive versus antigen-experienced comparison.

Using a J-beta primer mix together with a sample-barcoded 5' primer, a second PCR was run for roughly 6 to 11 cycles. A template-switch adaptor that had 12 random nucleotides put a tag on each cDNA molecule. TCRdb re-derived calls from the 5' RACE reads in MiXCR, one entry per CDR3 protein. The sample contains fewer than 1,000,000 distinct CDR3 sequences, approximately 48% of which appear only once. CDR1 is ENHRY and CDR2 is SYGVKD in the germline V gene. Trimming cost V 7 bases and J 4 bases, with 13 bases left between them. The CDR3 is made up of 13 amino acids. The sample holds a few counts of this clonotype. Its antigen is undetermined. All donors came from Russia, were Caucasian and healthy, and spanned ages roughly 6 to 95.

Sequenced input: blood. The chain couples TRBV10-3 to TRBJ1-1, with unresolved D. This receptor was obtained from a man in his 60s in good health. Here the CDR3 reads CAIKPGSGTEAFF. The DNA for the CDR3 is TGTGCCATCAAACCAGGTTCCGGCACTGAAGCTTTCTTT.